Below, 23 T cell receptor beta chains from the same sample are listed, as sequenced in a study of blood T cell repertoires in COVID-19. Some clones are missing from TCRdb's copy, which holds only in-frame ones; the method was immunoSEQ multiplex PCR. The data contain 100,000 to 150,000 clones, roughly 90% of them singletons. The source material was peripheral blood. The receptors were gathered from a man aged 55-75 years with COVID-19, enrolled during active disease.

This clone is a singleton in its sample. The chain carries TRBV5-6 and TRBJ1-4; a weak D match, TRBD1 (6 bases). CDR1 SGHDT and CDR2 YYEEEE come from the germline V gene. The CDR3 covers 13 residues. The germline V and J ends were trimmed by 4 bases and 8 bases, with 12 bases remaining between them. CDR3 sequence reads: CASSPGGREKLFF. In nucleotides, the CDR3 is TGTGCCAGCAGCCCCGGGGGGCGGGAAAAACTGTTTTTT.

The J gene is TRBJ1-4, the V gene TRBV4-3; TRBD1 aligns across 7 bases. The CDR3 length is 15 residues. J lost 5 bases, V lost 0 bases, and 3 bases had no gene match. The germline gives CDR1 LGHNA, CDR2 YSLEER. The CDR3 spells CASSQDARGNEKLFF. DNA for the CDR3: TGCGCCAGCAGCCAAGATGCCAGGGGGAATGAAAAACTGTTTTTT.

This chain joins TRBV9 and TRBJ1-1; 9 bases fit TRBD1. Germline trimming cut 4 bases from V and 1 base from J; bases unmatched to any gene: 2. CDR3 length equals 14 residues. The germline V gene has CDR1 SGDLS and CDR2 YYNGEE. As DNA, the CDR3 is TGTGCCAGCAGCTTGACAGGGGGGAACACTGAAGCTTTCTTT. Translating gives CASSLTGGNTEAFF. The full variable domain, its missing parts supplied by reference TRBV9 and TRBJ1-1, is DSGVTQTPKHLITATGQRVTLRCSPRSGDLSVYWYQQSLDQGLQFLIQYYNGEERAKGNILERFSAQQFPDLHSELNLSSLELGDSALYFCASSLTGGNTEAFFGQGTRLTVV.

The J gene is TRBJ2-7, the V gene TRBV5-1; 10 positions agree with TRBD2. V lost 5 bases to trimming and J lost 5 bases; unmatched junction nucleotides: 7. The CDR3 is made up of 14 amino acids. Germline CDR1 SGHRS, CDR2 YFSETQ. CDR3 residues: CASSPGLAFDEQYF. The CDR3 DNA sequence: TGCGCCAGCAGTCCGGGACTAGCGTTTGACGAGCAGTACTTC.

The J gene is TRBJ1-6, the V gene TRBV2; D uncertain. This CDR3 spans 13 amino acids. The germline V gene encodes CDR1 SNHLY and CDR2 FYNNEI. V was shortened by 8 bases and J by 7 bases, with 12 bases between the two germline ends. CDR3 in amino acids: CASFATRNSPLHF. The DNA of the CDR3 is TGTGCCAGCTTCGCTACCCGAAATTCACCCCTCCACTTT. The variable domain in full, with the rest retrieved from reference TRBV2 and TRBJ1-6, is EPEVTQTPSHQVTQMGQEVILRCVPISNHLYFYWYRQILGQKVEFLVSFYNNEISEKSEIFDDQFSVERPDGSNFTLKIRSTKLEDSAMYFCASFATRNSPLHFGNGTRLTVT.

V usage is TRBV19 and J usage is TRBJ2-1; D is unresolved. V lost 6 bases and J 3 bases, leaving 3 bases between the germline ends. In germline, CDR1 is LNHDA, CDR2 SQIVND (reference sequence). The CDR3 extends over 11 amino acids. The CDR3 region is CASRYYNEQFF. Written as DNA, the CDR3 is TGTGCCAGTAGATACTACAATGAGCAGTTCTTC.

This chain links TRBV11-3 with TRBJ2-2; a possible D gene is TRBD2 (7 bases). The germline CDR1 and CDR2 sequences are SGHNT and YENEEA. The CDR3 consists of 14 residues. Trimming took off 7 bases at V and 7 bases at J, with 16 bases between the two ends. The CDR3 bases are TGTGCCAGCACCTCGAAGGGGGGGGTCGGGGAGCTGTTTTTT. Protein sequence: CASTSKGGVGELFF.

CDR3: CASSQRGTKQYF. In DNA, the CDR3 is TGTGCCAGCAGCCAAAGGGGGACGAAGCAGTACTTC. The chain employs TRBV13 and TRBJ2-7, with a tentative D call TRBD1 (6 bases). Germline-derived CDR1 and CDR2 are PRHDT and FYEKMQ (reference sequence). V dropped 5 bases and J dropped 8 bases, with 13 bases sitting between them. This CDR3 has 12 amino acids.

The chain is built from TRBV24-1 and TRBJ1-1; 9 positions match TRBD1. The CDR3 is 13 residues long. Germline CDR1 and CDR2: KGHDR and SFDVKD. With 7 bases clipped from V and 5 bases from J, the junction kept 4 bases outside the gene matches. The CDR3 nucleotides are TGTGCCACCAGACAGGGGGCAATTACTGAAGCTTTCTTT. The encoded protein is CATRQGAITEAFF.

The V gene is TRBV27, the J gene TRBJ1-5; D is unresolved. The germline V and J ends were trimmed by 5 bases and 4 bases, with 12 bases remaining between them. Per germline, CDR1 MNHEY and CDR2 SMNVEV (reference sequence). This CDR3 spans 14 amino acids. The chain's CDR3 is CASSPQRENQPQHF. CDR3 sequence (DNA): TGTGCCAGCAGTCCCCAGAGGGAGAATCAGCCCCAGCATTTT.

This clone was recorded once. V and J are TRBV19 and TRBJ2-7, with TRBD1 as a possible D gene (5 bases). The germline CDR1 and CDR2 sequences are LNHDA and SQIVND (reference sequence). This CDR3 is 14 amino acids long. Deletions cut 3 bases from V and 4 bases from J, with 13 bases between. The CDR3 loop reads CASSIGQDIYEQYF. CDR3 sequence (DNA): TGTGCCAGTAGTATTGGGCAGGACATATACGAGCAGTACTTC.

The chain couples TRBV19 to TRBJ1-4; D is possibly TRBD1 (6 bases). Germline loops: CDR1 LNHDA, CDR2 SQIVND (reference sequence). The CDR3 has 16 residues. The V end lost 4 bases, the J end lost 0 bases, and 12 bases lay between the germline ends. CDR3 in amino acids: CASSTGVFATNEKLFF. CDR3 nucleotide sequence: TGTGCCAGTAGTACAGGGGTCTTTGCAACTAATGAAAAACTGTTTTTT.

Here the CDR3 reads CASSRSGKNTEAFF. In nucleotides, the CDR3 is TGTGCCAGCAGTCGTTCGGGGAAGAACACTGAAGCTTTCTTT. The chain uses TRBV27 and TRBJ1-1; D is unclear. The V end lost 5 bases, the J end lost 1 base, and 11 bases lay between the germline ends. This CDR3 comprises 14 residues. In germline, CDR1 is MNHEY, CDR2 SMNVEV (reference sequence).

The chain recombines TRBV4-1 with TRBJ2-1, with 9 positions matching TRBD1. CDR1 MGHRA and CDR2 YSYEKL come from the germline V gene. V lost 0 bases and J lost 6; bases outside the gene matches: 6. The CDR3 contains 16 residues. DNA of the CDR3: TGCGCCAGCAGCCAAGATACCGGGACAGGGCCCAATGAGCAGTTCTTC. It is translated as CASSQDTGTGPNEQFF.

The V and J genes are TRBV12-3 or TRBV12-4 and TRBJ1-5; D ambiguous. V lost 2 bases to trimming and J lost 4 bases, with 6 bases between them. This CDR3 is built from 13 residues. The CDR3 reads CASSLSGNQPQHF. The CDR3 region has the DNA TGTGCCAGCAGTTTATCGGGAAATCAGCCCCAGCATTTT.

V and J are TRBV7-2 and TRBJ1-2; D is uncertain. Trimming shortened V by 2 bases and J by 3 bases, and 10 bases separated the two germline ends. There are 14 residues in the CDR3. Germline CDR1 is SGHTA and CDR2 is FQGNSA. The CDR3 spells CASSLSGSYYGYTF. In DNA form, the CDR3 reads TGTGCCAGCAGCTTATCGGGTTCCTACTATGGCTACACCTTC. Combining the CDR3 with reference TRBV7-2 and TRBJ1-2 gives the whole variable domain GAGVSQSPSNKVTEKGKDVELRCDPISGHTALYWYRQSLGQGLEFLIYFQGNSAPDKSGLPSDRFSAERTGGSVSTLTIQRTQQEDSAVYLCASSLSGSYYGYTFGSGTRLTVV.

V gene TRBV5-6 combines with J gene TRBJ1-1; a weak D match, TRBD1 (6 bases). Trimming removed 1 base from V and 1 base from J, with 11 bases in between. Germline lookup yields CDR1 SGHDT and CDR2 YYEEEE. The CDR3 loop spans 15 amino acids. The CDR3 nucleotides read TGTGCCAGCAGCTTGCCGGGACATTGGAACACTGAAGCTTTCTTT. Encoded protein: CASSLPGHWNTEAFF.

The rearrangement joins TRBV6-5 to TRBJ1-2; 8 positions match TRBD1. The CDR3 is made up of 14 amino acids. V trimming: 5 bases; J trimming: 8 bases; junction bases outside the gene matches: 10. Germline loops: CDR1 MNHEY, CDR2 SVGAGI. CDR3 protein: CASSRETGGGGYTF. In DNA form, the CDR3 reads TGTGCCAGCAGTCGCGAAACAGGGGGAGGAGGCTACACCTTC.

J is TRBJ1-3 and V is TRBV11-3; TRBD1 is a possible D gene (5 bases). Between the trimmed V and J ends, which lost 4 bases and 4 bases, there was a span of 11 bases. Per germline, CDR1 SGHNT and CDR2 YENEEA. The CDR3 length is 14 residues. CDR3 bases: TGTGCCAGCAGCTCGGGGGGGTTCGGAAACACCATATATTTT. Its translation is CASSSGGFGNTIYF.

This clone occurred once. CDR3 sequence: CASSPREGQDQQFF. CDR3 nucleotide sequence: TGTGCCAGCAGCCCTAGAGAGGGACAGGATCAGCAGTTCTTC. The chain employs TRBV11-2 and TRBJ2-1; 8 bases are shared with TRBD1. Germline CDR1 and CDR2: SGHAT and FQNNGV. The CDR3 contains 14 residues. V lost 5 bases, J lost 11 bases, and 11 bases stayed unmatched.

The chain links TRBV4-2 to TRBJ1-4; 7 nucleotides match TRBD1. V lost 1 base to trimming and J lost 5 bases; unmatched junction nucleotides: 7. The CDR3 runs 16 residues. CDR1 is LGHNA and CDR2 is YNFKEQ in the germline V gene. The CDR3 coding sequence is TGTGCCAGCAGCCAAGTCCGACAGGGTGCGAATGAAAAACTGTTTTTT. It yields the protein CASSQVRQGANEKLFF.

This clone appeared a few times. The V and J genes are TRBV4-3 and TRBJ2-7; TRBD2 matches 7 bases. The CDR3 sequence is 14 residues long. Germline V gene data show CDR1 as LGHNA and CDR2 as YSLEER. Unmatched junction bases numbered 4, after V lost 2 bases and J lost 3 bases. As DNA, the CDR3 is TGCGCCAGCAGCCAAACGAGGGACTACTACGAGCAGTACTTC. Translation: CASSQTRDYYEQYF.

The chain employs TRBV30 and TRBJ1-4, with a tentative D call TRBD1 (5 bases). There are 15 residues in the CDR3. Trimming removed 1 base from V and 4 bases from J, with 13 bases in between. Germline-derived CDR1 and CDR2 are GTSNPN and SVGIG (reference sequence). The CDR3 region is CAWSDKGWGNEKLFF. In DNA, the CDR3 is TGTGCCTGGAGTGACAAGGGGTGGGGTAATGAAAAACTGTTTTTT.